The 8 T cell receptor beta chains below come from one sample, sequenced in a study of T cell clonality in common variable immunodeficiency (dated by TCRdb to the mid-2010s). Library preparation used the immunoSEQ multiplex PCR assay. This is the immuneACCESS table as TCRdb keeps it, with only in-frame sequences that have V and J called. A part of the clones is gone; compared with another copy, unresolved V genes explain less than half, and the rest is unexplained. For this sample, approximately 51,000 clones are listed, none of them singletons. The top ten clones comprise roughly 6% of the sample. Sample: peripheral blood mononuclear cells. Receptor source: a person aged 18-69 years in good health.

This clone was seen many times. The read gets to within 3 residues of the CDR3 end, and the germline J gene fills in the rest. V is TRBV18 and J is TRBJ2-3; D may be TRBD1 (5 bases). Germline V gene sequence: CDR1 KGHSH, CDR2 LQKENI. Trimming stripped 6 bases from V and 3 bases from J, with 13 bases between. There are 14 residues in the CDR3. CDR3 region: CASSPQGWTDTQYF. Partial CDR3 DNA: TGTGCCAGCTCCCCCCAGGGCTGGACAGATACG.

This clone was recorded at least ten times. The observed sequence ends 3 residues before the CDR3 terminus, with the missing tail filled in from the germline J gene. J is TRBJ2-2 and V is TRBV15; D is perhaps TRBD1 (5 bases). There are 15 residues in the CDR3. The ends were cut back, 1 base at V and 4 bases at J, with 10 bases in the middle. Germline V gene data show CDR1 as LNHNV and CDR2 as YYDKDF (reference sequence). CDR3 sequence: CATSRGSRATGELFF. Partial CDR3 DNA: TGTGCCACCAGCAGAGGGTCCAGGGCCACCGGGGAG. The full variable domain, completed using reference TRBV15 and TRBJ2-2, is DAMVIQNPRYQVTQFGKPVTLSCSQTLNHNVMYWYQQKSSQAPKLLFHYYDKDFNNEADTPDNFQSRRPNTSFCFLDIRSPGLGDTAMYLCATSRGSRATGELFFGEGSRLTVL.

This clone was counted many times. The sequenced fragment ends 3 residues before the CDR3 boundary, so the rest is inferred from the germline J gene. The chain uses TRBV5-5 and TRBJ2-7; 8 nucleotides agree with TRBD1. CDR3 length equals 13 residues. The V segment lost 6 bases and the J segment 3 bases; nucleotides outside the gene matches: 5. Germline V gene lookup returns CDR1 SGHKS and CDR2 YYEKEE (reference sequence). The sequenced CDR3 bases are TGTGCCAGCACCCTTGACAGGGGCTACGAG. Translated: CASTLDRGYE. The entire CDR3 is CASTLDRGYEQYF.

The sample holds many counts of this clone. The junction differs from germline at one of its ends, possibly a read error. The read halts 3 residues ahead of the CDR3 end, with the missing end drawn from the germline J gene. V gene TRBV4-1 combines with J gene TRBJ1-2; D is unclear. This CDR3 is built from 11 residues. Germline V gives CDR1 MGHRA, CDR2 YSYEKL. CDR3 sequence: CTSSQVDGYTF. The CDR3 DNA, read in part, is TGCACCAGCAGCCAAGTAGATGGC.

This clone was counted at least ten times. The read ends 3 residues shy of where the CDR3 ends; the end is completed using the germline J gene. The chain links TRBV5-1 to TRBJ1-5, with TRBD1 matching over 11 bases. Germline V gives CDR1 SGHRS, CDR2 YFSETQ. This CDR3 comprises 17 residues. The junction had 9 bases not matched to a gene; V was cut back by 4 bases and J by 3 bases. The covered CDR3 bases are TGCGCCAGCAGCCAGGGGGAAGGACAGGGGGCCAATCAGCCC. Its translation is CASSQGEGQGANQP. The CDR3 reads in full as CASSQGEGQGANQPQHF.

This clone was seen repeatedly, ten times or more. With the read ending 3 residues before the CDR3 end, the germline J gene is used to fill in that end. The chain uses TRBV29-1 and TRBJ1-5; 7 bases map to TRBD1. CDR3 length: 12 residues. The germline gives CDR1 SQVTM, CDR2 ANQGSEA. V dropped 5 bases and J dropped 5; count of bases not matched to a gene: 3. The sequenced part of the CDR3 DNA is TGCAGCGTTCGAACAGGGGATCAGCCC. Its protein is CSVRTGDQP. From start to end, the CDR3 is CSVRTGDQPQHF. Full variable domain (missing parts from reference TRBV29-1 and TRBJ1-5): SAVISQKPSRDICQRGTSLTIQCQVDSQVTMMFWYRQQPGQSLTLIATANQGSEATYESGFVIDKFPISRPNLTFSTLTVSNMSPEDSSIYLCSVRTGDQPQHFGDGTRLSIL.

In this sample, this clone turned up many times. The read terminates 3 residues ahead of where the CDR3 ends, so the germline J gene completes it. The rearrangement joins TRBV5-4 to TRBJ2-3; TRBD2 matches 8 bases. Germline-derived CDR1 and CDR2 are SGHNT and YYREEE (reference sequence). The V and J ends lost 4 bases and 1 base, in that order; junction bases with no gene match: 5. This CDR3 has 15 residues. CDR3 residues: CASSRTSYGTDTQYF. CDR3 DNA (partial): TGTGCCAGCAGCCGGACTAGCTACGGCACAGATACG.

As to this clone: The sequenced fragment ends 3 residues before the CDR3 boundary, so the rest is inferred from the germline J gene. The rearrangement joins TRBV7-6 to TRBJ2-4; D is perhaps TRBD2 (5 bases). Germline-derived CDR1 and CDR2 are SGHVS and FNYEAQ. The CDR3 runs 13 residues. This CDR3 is CASSLERAYGQYF. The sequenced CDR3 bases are TGTGCCAGCAGCTTAGAGAGGGCCTATGGT. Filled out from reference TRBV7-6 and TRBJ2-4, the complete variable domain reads GAGVSQSPRYKVTKRGQDVALRCDPISGHVSLYWYRQALGQGPEFLTYFNYEAQQDKSGLPNDRFSAERPEGSISTLTIQRTEQRDSAMYRCASSLERAYGQYFGAGTRLSVL.